This section outlines one TCR beta chain sequence together with its context. Its matching antigen is unknown. Sequencing was performed with immunoSEQ multiplex PCR; in TCRdb, only in-frame clones are kept and a portion is missing. Among about 140,000 clones listed, approximately 90% were seen once. The data were taken from a study of T cell responses to AZD1222 COVID-19 vaccine. Findings of the study overall: Along spike, vaccine-associated CD4 TCRs were found throughout, with dominance at 160-218 and 743-854.

The TCR sequence derives from an adult who received the AZD1222 COVID-19 vaccine. This specimen was peripheral blood, taken 28 days after the second AZD1222 dose.

The CDR3 nucleotides read TGTGCCAGCAGTAACAACGCAGGCTATGGCTACACCTTC. Encoded protein: CASSNNAGYGYTF. The V call is TRBV11-3, the J call TRBJ1-2; D is unresolved. This CDR3 comprises 13 residues. Germline loops: CDR1 SGHNT, CDR2 YENEEA. V was clipped by 6 bases and J by 4 bases, with 12 bases between them.